This T cell receptor (beta chain) was recorded in a study of human T cells and chemical hapten exposure. The wider study: Patch testing placed 0.01% DPC on the upper back, with readings at 6 days. It was small differences in pooled library volume that mainly caused per-sample TCR yields to vary.

The study, taken as a whole, reports: Significantly greater numbers of large CDR3 similarity clusters came from expanded TCRs than from controls.

As to this clonotype: Its antigen is as yet unknown.

This sample's time point: patch test 2, 6 weeks after DPC sensitization. Sample treatment: therapeutic diphenylcyclopropenone sensitization with weekly scalp DPC. In the authors' workflow: Ranging from roughly 23,224 to 690,600, TCR counts per sample had a median value of approximately 99,000. TCRdb re-called the RACE reads with MiXCR, one entry per CDR3 protein. These V and J calls originate from TCRdb's pipeline instead of the authors' own analysis. The sample carries about 140,000 distinct CDR3 sequences, roughly 10% recorded once. The CDR3 is 15 residues long. After removal of 4 bases from V and 1 base from J, the junction contained 7 bases not matched to a gene. CDR1 LNHDA and CDR2 SQIVND come from the germline V gene (reference sequence).

V usage is TRBV19 and J usage is TRBJ2-7; TRBD1 matches 7 bases. The starting material was whole blood, obtained in connection with sensitization to the hapten diphenylcyclopropenone (DPC). This receptor was obtained from a woman aged 50 to 65 with alopecia areata. Some clones in this sample may be carry-over from other donors' samples. CDR3 residues: CASSTSGGKSYEQYF. The CDR3 DNA follows: TGTGCCAGTAGTACCTCAGGGGGAAAGTCCTACGAGCAGTACTTC.